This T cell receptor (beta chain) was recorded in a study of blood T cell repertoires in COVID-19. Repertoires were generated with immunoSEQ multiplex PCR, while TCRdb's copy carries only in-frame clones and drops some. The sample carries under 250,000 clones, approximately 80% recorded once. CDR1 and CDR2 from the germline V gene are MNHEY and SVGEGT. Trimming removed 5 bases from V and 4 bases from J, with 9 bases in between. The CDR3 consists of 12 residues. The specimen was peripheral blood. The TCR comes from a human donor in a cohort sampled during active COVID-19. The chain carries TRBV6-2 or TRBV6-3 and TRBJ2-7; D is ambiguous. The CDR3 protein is CASSQSQYEQYF. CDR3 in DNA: TGTGCCAGCAGTCAATCCCAGTACGAGCAGTACTTC.